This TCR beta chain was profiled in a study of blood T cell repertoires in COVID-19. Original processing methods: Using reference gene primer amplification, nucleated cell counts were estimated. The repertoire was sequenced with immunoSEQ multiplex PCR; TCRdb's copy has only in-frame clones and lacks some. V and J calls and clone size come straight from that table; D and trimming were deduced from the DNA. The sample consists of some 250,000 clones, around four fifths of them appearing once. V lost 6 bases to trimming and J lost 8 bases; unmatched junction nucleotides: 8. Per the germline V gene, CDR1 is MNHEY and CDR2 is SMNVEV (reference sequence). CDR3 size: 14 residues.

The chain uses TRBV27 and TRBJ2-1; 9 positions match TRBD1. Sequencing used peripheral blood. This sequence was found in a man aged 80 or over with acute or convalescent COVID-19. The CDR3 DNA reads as TGTGCCAGCAGCCCAGCCGGGACAGGGTATGAGCAGTTCTTC. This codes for CASSPAGTGYEQFF.